The T cell receptor beta chain described here comes from a study of cytomegalovirus exposure and HLA in healthy donors. Findings and caveats of the study: Apart from CMV serostatus, no immune exposure information was available. A later analysis found that most CMV-associated TCR beta chains appeared HLA-restricted. Common viral pathogens seemed to be connected with several of the most significant clusters, according to a later analysis.

The PCR had 60 Vbeta and 13 Jbeta primers. Profiled with immunoSEQ multiplex PCR; TCRdb holds only in-frame clones, not every one. The table has 250,000 to 300,000 clones, 80% to 95% seen once; the top ten hold 1.5% to 2%. V was pared by 1 base and J by 4 bases, with 4 bases of the junction left unmatched. Germline loops: CDR1 MNHEY, CDR2 SVGAGI. The CDR3 is 15 amino acids. Comment on this clone: Its antigen is unknown.

The sequencing input was PBMCs. The clonotype originates from a girl aged 2 to 10 in good health and CMV-seronegative. The V gene is TRBV6-5, the J gene TRBJ2-7; 10 positions agree with TRBD1. CDR3 sequence (DNA): TGTGCCAGCAGTTACTACTGGACAGGGGGGTACGAGCAGTACTTC. The encoded protein is CASSYYWTGGYEQYF.